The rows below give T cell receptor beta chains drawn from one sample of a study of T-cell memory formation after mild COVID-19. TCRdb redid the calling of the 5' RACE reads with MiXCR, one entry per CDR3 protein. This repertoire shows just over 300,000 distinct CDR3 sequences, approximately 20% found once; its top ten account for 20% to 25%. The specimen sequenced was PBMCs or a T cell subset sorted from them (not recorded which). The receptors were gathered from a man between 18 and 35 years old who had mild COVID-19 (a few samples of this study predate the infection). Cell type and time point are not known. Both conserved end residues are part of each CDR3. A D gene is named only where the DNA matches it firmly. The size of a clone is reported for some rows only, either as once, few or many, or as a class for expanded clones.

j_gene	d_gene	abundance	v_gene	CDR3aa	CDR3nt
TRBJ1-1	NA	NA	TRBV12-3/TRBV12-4	CASSFRFGVTEAFF	TGTGCCAGCAGTTTCCGATTTGGGGTAACCGAAGCTTTCTTT
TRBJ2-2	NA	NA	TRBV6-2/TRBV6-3	CASSYARELFF	TGTGCCAGCAGTTATGCACGGGAGCTGTTTTTT
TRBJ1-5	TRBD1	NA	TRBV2	CASRGTGWNREPQHF	TGTGCCAGCAGGGGGACAGGGTGGAATAGGGAGCCCCAGCATTTT
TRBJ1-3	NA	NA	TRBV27	CASSSSGTGVGNTIYF	NA
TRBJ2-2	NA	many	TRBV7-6	CASSFGAGLDTGELFF	TGTGCCAGCAGCTTCGGGGCAGGGTTGGACACCGGGGAGCTGTTTTTT
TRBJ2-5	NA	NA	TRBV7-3	CASSLAPWETQYF	TGTGCCAGCAGCTTAGCCCCCTGGGAGACCCAGTACTTC
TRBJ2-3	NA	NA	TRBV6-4	CASSDVTDTQYF	TGTGCCAGCAGTGACGTGACAGATACGCAGTATTTT
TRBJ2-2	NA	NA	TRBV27	CASSSFTGGELFF	TGTGCCAGCAGTTCCTTCACAGGGGGGGAGCTGTTTTTT
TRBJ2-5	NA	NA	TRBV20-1	CSARDPRGRWETQYF	TGCAGTGCTAGAGATCCCAGGGGACGATGGGAGACCCAGTACTTC
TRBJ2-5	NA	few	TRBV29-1	CSVGAGSQETQYF	TGCAGCGTTGGCGCAGGGTCACAAGAGACCCAGTACTTC
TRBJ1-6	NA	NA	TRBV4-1	CASSQPGQYQGPLHF	TGCGCCAGCAGCCAGCCCGGACAGTACCAGGGTCCCCTCCACTTT
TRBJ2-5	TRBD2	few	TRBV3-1	CASSQLAGGQETQYF	TGTGCCAGCAGCCAGCTAGCGGGGGGCCAAGAGACCCAGTACTTC
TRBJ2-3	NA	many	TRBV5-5	CASSLHGILTDTQYF	TGTGCCAGCAGCTTGCATGGCATCCTCACAGATACGCAGTATTTT
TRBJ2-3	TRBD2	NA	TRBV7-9	CASSLGPAGGTDTQYF	TGTGCCAGCAGCTTAGGCCCAGCGGGGGGGACAGATACGCAGTATTTT
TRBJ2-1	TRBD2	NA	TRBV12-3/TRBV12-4	CASHLISGGEQFF	TGTGCCAGCCACTTGATTAGCGGGGGAGAGCAGTTCTTC
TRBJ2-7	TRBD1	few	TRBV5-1	CASSFQGAREQYF	TGCGCCAGCAGCTTTCAGGGGGCGAGGGAGCAGTACTTC
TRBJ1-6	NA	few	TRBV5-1	CASSLTGPERSPLHF	TGCGCCAGCAGCCTCACAGGCCCCGAGCGGTCACCCCTCCACTTT
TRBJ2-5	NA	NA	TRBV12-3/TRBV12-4	CASSPEGVEETQYF	TGTGCCAGCAGTCCAGAGGGGGTAGAGGAGACCCAGTACTTC